This is a list of T cell receptor beta chains from one sample in a study of T cell responses to AZD1222 COVID-19 vaccine. The method was immunoSEQ multiplex PCR; TCRdb's version includes in-frame clones alone and lacks a portion of them. The repertoire holds 160,000 or so clones, with roughly nine tenths as singletons. The source material was peripheral blood, sampled on day 0 of AZD1222 vaccination. The source is an adult in good health. The CDR3 runs from the conserved cysteine through the conserved F or W. The D gene is left open where the match is weak. Clone size is shown for a subset of rows, as once, few, many or a class of expanded clone.

CDR3 protein: CASSEEKAGSDTQYF
CDR3 DNA: TGTGCCAGCAGTGAAGAAAAGGCGGGATCAGATACGCAGTATTTT
V gene: TRBV25-1
J gene: TRBJ2-3
clone size: NA
D gene: NA

CDR3 protein: CSVVFHMGTEAFF
CDR3 DNA: TGCAGCGTTGTCTTCCACATGGGAACTGAAGCTTTCTTT
V gene: TRBV29-1
J gene: TRBJ1-1
clone size: once
D gene: NA

CDR3 protein: CASSQGQGAYEQYF
CDR3 DNA: TGTGCCAGCAGCCAGGGACAGGGGGCCTACGAGCAGTACTTC
V gene: TRBV7-8
J gene: TRBJ2-7
clone size: once
D gene: TRBD1

CDR3 protein: CASSIDRSYEQYF
CDR3 DNA: TGTGCCAGTAGTATCGACCGTTCCTACGAGCAGTACTTC
V gene: TRBV19
J gene: TRBJ2-7
clone size: NA
D gene: NA

CDR3 protein: CASSRSPGTGLHQPQHF
CDR3 DNA: TGTGCCAGCAGCCGTTCCCCCGGGACAGGGCTCCACCAGCCCCAGCATTTT
V gene: TRBV3-1/TRBV3-2
J gene: TRBJ1-5
clone size: NA
D gene: TRBD1

CDR3 protein: CASSQEGQGVGANVLTF
CDR3 DNA: TGCGCCAGCAGCCAAGAGGGACAGGGGGTTGGGGCCAACGTCCTGACTTTC
V gene: TRBV4-3
J gene: TRBJ2-6
clone size: NA
D gene: TRBD1

CDR3 protein: CASSLEAGSRELFF
CDR3 DNA: TGCGCCAGCAGCTTGGAAGCGGGAAGCCGGGAGCTGTTTTTT
V gene: TRBV5-1
J gene: TRBJ2-2
clone size: NA
D gene: TRBD2

CDR3 protein: CASSPLRENGYTF
CDR3 DNA: TGTGCCTCAAGCCCCCTAAGGGAGAATGGCTACACCTTC
V gene: TRBV30
J gene: TRBJ1-2
clone size: NA
D gene: NA

CDR3 protein: CASSLVAGSYLSSYNEQFF
CDR3 DNA: TGCGCCAGCAGCTTGGTGGCGGGGTCGTACCTGAGCTCCTACAATGAGCAGTTCTTC
V gene: TRBV5-1
J gene: TRBJ2-1
clone size: NA
D gene: NA

CDR3 protein: CASRLIGNTIYF
CDR3 DNA: TGTGCCAGCAGGTTGATAGGAAACACCATATATTTT
V gene: TRBV7-9
J gene: TRBJ1-3
clone size: NA
D gene: NA

CDR3 protein: CASSLALLSLTDTQYF
CDR3 DNA: TGTGCCAGCAGCTTAGCGCTACTCTCGCTCACAGATACGCAGTATTTT
V gene: TRBV7-2
J gene: TRBJ2-3
clone size: NA
D gene: NA

CDR3 protein: CASSLPPDSRRPSGDTQYF
CDR3 DNA: TGTGCCAGCAGCTTGCCCCCAGATAGCAGGCGACCCTCGGGTGATACGCAGTATTTT
V gene: TRBV7-9
J gene: TRBJ2-3
clone size: NA
D gene: NA

CDR3 protein: CASSLRGTEAFF
CDR3 DNA: TGTGCCAGCAGTTTGCGTGGAACTGAAGCTTTCTTT
V gene: TRBV12-3/TRBV12-4
J gene: TRBJ1-1
clone size: NA
D gene: NA